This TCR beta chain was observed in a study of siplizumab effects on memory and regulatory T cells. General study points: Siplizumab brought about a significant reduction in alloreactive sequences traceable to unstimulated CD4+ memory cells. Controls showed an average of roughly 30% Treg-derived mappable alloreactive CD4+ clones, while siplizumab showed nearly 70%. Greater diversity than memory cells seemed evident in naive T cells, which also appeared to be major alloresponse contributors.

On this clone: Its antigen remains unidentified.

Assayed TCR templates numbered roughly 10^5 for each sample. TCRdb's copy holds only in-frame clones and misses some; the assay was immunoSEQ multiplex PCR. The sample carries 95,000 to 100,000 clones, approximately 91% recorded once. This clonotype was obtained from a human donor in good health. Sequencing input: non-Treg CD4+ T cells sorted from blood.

CDR3 protein: CASSLDSTSGSHEQYF. The CDR3 DNA follows: TGTGCCAGCAGCTTAGATAGTACTAGCGGGAGCCACGAGCAGTACTTC. V gene TRBV11-3 combines with J gene TRBJ2-7; TRBD2 matches at 11 bases. The length of the CDR3 is 16 residues. The germline gives CDR1 SGHNT, CDR2 YENEEA. The J segment lost 5 bases and the V segment lost 0 bases, leaving 6 bases of the junction unmatched.